This T cell receptor (beta chain) came from a study of technical replicates of blood from several donors. TCRdb keeps only in-frame clones here, not all; method: immunoSEQ multiplex PCR. The sample has some 87,000 clones, around 90% seen once. The CDR3 is made up of 16 amino acids. Germline lookup yields CDR1 SGHNT and CDR2 YYREEE (reference sequence). J was trimmed by 5 bases and V by 4 bases; bases with no gene match: 11. This chain uses TRBV5-4 with TRBJ2-3; 9 bases match TRBD2. The sequencing sample was made of T cells isolated from PBMCs. This TCR was recovered from a human donor in good health. CDR3 loop: CASSTDPSGRRDTQYF. The CDR3 bases are TGTGCCAGCAGCACGGACCCAAGCGGGAGGAGAGATACGCAGTATTTT.